A single sample is the source of the 12 T cell receptor beta chains below, sequenced in a study of T cell responses to AZD1222 COVID-19 vaccine. The repertoire was sequenced with immunoSEQ multiplex PCR; TCRdb's copy has only in-frame clones and lacks some. Among about 120,000 clones listed, approximately 85% were seen once. Sequencing was performed on peripheral blood, taken on day 0 of MenACWY control vaccination. All receptors come from an adult in good health.

The V gene is TRBV25-1, the J gene TRBJ2-3, with TRBD2 identical over 8 bases. This CDR3 is built from 15 residues. Germline CDR1 and CDR2: MGHDK and SYGVNS. V lost 6 bases and J lost 0; bases outside the gene matches: 5. CDR3 nucleotide sequence: TGTGCCAGCAGGGGCGGGGGGACTAGCACAGATACGCAGTATTTT. It translates to CASRGGGTSTDTQYF. The variable domain in full, with the rest retrieved from reference TRBV25-1 and TRBJ2-3, is EADIYQTPRYLVIGTGKKITLECSQTMGHDKMYWYQQDPGMELHLIHYSYGVNSTEKGDLSSESTVSRIRTEHFPLTLESARPSHTSQYLCASRGGGTSTDTQYFGPGTRLTVL.

The J gene is TRBJ2-5, the V gene TRBV6-2 or TRBV6-3; 10 nucleotides line up with TRBD2. This CDR3 is 16 amino acids long. V trimming: 0 bases; J trimming: 2 bases; junction bases outside the gene matches: 3. Looked up from germline, CDR1 is MNHEY and CDR2 is SVGEGT. The CDR3 coding sequence is TGTGCCAGCAGTTACTCGAGTAGCGGGGGGCAAGAGACCCAGTACTTC. Its protein product is CASSYSSSGGQETQYF.

This rearrangement joins TRBV2 to TRBJ2-2; a possible D gene is TRBD1 (7 bases). The germline V and J ends were trimmed by 6 bases and 3 bases, with 14 bases remaining between them. From germline, CDR1 is SNHLY and CDR2 FYNNEI. The CDR3 consists of 15 residues. CDR3 bases: TGTGCCAGCAGCAGACAGGGAGGAGACACCGGGGAGCTGTTTTTT. Its protein is CASSRQGGDTGELFF. The full variable domain, completed using reference TRBV2 and TRBJ2-2, is EPEVTQTPSHQVTQMGQEVILRCVPISNHLYFYWYRQILGQKVEFLVSFYNNEISEKSEIFDDQFSVERPDGSNFTLKIRSTKLEDSAMYFCASSRQGGDTGELFFGEGSRLTVL.

This clone has only one observation. This chain joins TRBV7-6 and TRBJ1-4; no definite D call. The germline CDR1 and CDR2 sequences are SGHVS and FNYEAQ. Trimming removed 2 bases from V and 7 bases from J, with 14 bases in between. The CDR3 loop spans 15 amino acids. CDR3 coding DNA: TGTGCCAGCAGCTTACCGGCCGGCCCGGTTGAAAAACTGTTTTTT. Its translation is CASSLPAGPVEKLFF.

The chain is built from TRBV5-5 and TRBJ1-2, with 8 bases identical to TRBD1. The ends lost 3 bases at V and 5 bases at J; junction bases unmatched: 9. This CDR3 has 15 residues. Per germline, CDR1 SGHKS and CDR2 YYEKEE (reference sequence). CDR3 amino acids: CASSWTGLGKYGYTF. The CDR3 DNA reads as TGTGCCAGCAGCTGGACAGGGCTTGGGAAGTATGGCTACACCTTC. Together with reference TRBV5-5 and TRBJ1-2, the CDR3 gives the full variable domain: DAGVTQSPTHLIKTRGQQVTLRCSPISGHKSVSWYQQVLGQGPQFIFQYYEKEERGRGNFPDRFSARQFPNYSSELNVNALLLGDSALYLCASSWTGLGKYGYTFGSGTRLTVV.

The gene calls are TRBV21-1 and TRBJ2-7; the tabulated D call, TRBD2, remains unverified against the DNA. TRBV21-1 is annotated as a pseudogene. The CDR3 consists of 14 residues. In DNA form, the CDR3 reads TGTGCCGTCCCCAGGAGGGGCGACCCCTACGAGCAGTACTTC. As protein: CAVPRRGDPYEQYF.

The gene calls are TRBV20-1 and TRBJ2-3; TRBD2 is a possible D gene (6 bases). V gave up 3 bases and J gave up 6 bases, with 19 bases separating them. This CDR3 has 15 amino acids. Germline V CDR1 and CDR2: DFQATT, SNEGSKA (reference sequence). CDR3 in amino acids: CSASLGTQKGDTQYF. The CDR3 bases are TGCAGTGCTAGTTTGGGGACTCAGAAAGGGGATACGCAGTATTTT.

The rearrangement joins TRBV25-1 to TRBJ2-3, with a possible D match to TRBD1 (6 bases). Germline CDR1 is MGHDK and CDR2 is SYGVNS. Trimming took 3 bases from V and 1 from J, leaving 11 bases between them. The CDR3 has 15 residues. The DNA of the CDR3 is TGTGCCAGCAGTGACCCGGGACACCGCACAGATACGCAGTATTTT. It translates to CASSDPGHRTDTQYF.

This chain links TRBV20-1 with TRBJ2-1; weak D call: TRBD2 (5 bases). Trimming pared 3 bases from V and 10 bases from J, leaving 16 bases between. Germline CDR1 reads DFQATT; CDR2 reads SNEGSKA (reference sequence). The CDR3 has 13 residues. CDR3 DNA sequence: TGCAGTGCTAGTACCTGGGAGAGGAACGAGCAGTTCTTC. Translated, it gives CSASTWERNEQFF.

This sequence joins TRBV5-5 and TRBJ2-7; TRBD2 agrees at 8 bases. The junction had 6 bases not matched to a gene; V was cut back by 2 bases and J by 2 bases. This CDR3 region has 15 residues. Germline CDR1 and CDR2: SGHKS and YYEKEE (reference sequence). CDR3 nucleotide sequence: TGTGCCAGCAGCTTTTACTCGGGGGGGCCCTACGAGCAGTACTTC. Protein: CASSFYSGGPYEQYF.

V and J are TRBV19 and TRBJ2-3; 10 positions agree with TRBD1. The CDR3 consists of 15 residues. Losses at the gene ends were 5 bases for V and 2 bases for J; bases not matched to a gene: 4. Germline V gene sequence: CDR1 LNHDA, CDR2 SQIVND (reference sequence). CDR3 sequence reads: CASSSGTGDTDTQYF. The DNA of the CDR3 is TGTGCCAGTAGTTCAGGGACAGGGGACACAGATACGCAGTATTTT.

V is TRBV7-2 and J is TRBJ2-7; TRBD2 aligns across 9 bases. J gave up 10 bases and V 3 bases, and 10 bases lay outside the gene matches. This CDR3 comprises 14 residues. Germline CDR1 is SGHTA and CDR2 is FQGNSA. The CDR3 DNA reads as TGTGCCAGCAGCTTCGGCGGGGGGGCGACGGACCAGTACTTC. It specifies CASSFGGGATDQYF.